The entry below gives a single TCR beta chain sequence along with its context. The sample is drawn from a study of blood T cell repertoires in COVID-19. For the study at large: T cells, B-cell-depleted T cells, or PBMCs supplied cDNA or gDNA.

The CDR3 length is 17 residues. CDR1 is MGHRA, CDR2 YSYEKL, per germline. J lost 6 bases, V lost 4 bases, and 12 bases had no gene match. In terms of age and location, participants ranged from roughly 18 to 95 years and lived in about 25 US areas. Only in-frame clones appear in the TCRdb table, and some are missing; sequencing was by immunoSEQ multiplex PCR. The sample records under 350,000 clones, approximately 83% being singletons. The sequencing input was PBMCs or T cells enriched from blood (not recorded which). This sequence joins TRBV4-1 and TRBJ1-4; 9 nucleotides agree with TRBD1. The TCR was taken from a woman in her thirties or forties with acute COVID-19. This chain's CDR3 is CASSPGVPGQGYEKLFF. In DNA form, the CDR3 reads TGCGCCAGCAGCCCGGGGGTCCCGGGACAGGGCTATGAAAAACTGTTTTTT.